What follows are 7 T cell receptor beta chains derived from one specimen sequenced in a study of T-cell reconstitution after alpha-beta-depleted transplantation in children. Preparing the TCRbeta library involved the use of unique molecular identifiers. Each CDR3 protein is one row after TCRdb ran MiXCR on the PCR reads. The sample lists approximately 500,000 distinct CDR3 sequences, approximately 30% occurring once. The specimen comprised PBMCs, sampled before TCRalphabeta/CD19-depleted stem cell transplant. These receptors all stem from a boy under two years old with Wiskott-Aldrich syndrome, due to receive a stem cell transplant.

The chain has TRBV5-1 and TRBJ2-1; D is perhaps TRBD1 (6 bases). Trimming pared 4 bases from V and 8 bases from J, leaving 13 bases between. The CDR3 length is 13 residues. Germline V gene data show CDR1 as SGHRS and CDR2 as YFSETQ. The CDR3 spells CASSIHREDEQFF. CDR3 DNA sequence: TGCGCCAGCAGCATTCACAGGGAAGATGAGCAGTTCTTC.

This clonotype has just a few counts. The chain recombines TRBV6-2 or TRBV6-3 with TRBJ1-5, with D possibly being TRBD1 (5 bases). The CDR3 covers 18 residues. Trimming removed 6 bases at V and 2 bases at J, with 23 bases between. Germline assignment: CDR1 MNHEY and CDR2 SVGEGT. DNA for the CDR3: TGTGCCAGCAGCTCCCGGGACCGCCCGGACAAGCGCAATCAGCCCCAGCATTTT. Translation gives CASSSRDRPDKRNQPQHF.

This sequence joins TRBV12-3 or TRBV12-4 and TRBJ1-1, with a possible D match to TRBD1 (5 bases). The CDR3 length is 14 residues. The V gene lost 5 bases and the J gene lost 1 base, with 11 bases spanning the gap. Here the CDR3 DNA reads TGTGCCAGCAGTGGGACCCGACAGAACACTGAAGCTTTCTTT. Protein product: CASSGTRQNTEAFF.

The V gene is TRBV12-3 or TRBV12-4, the J gene TRBJ2-1; 10 bases are a match to TRBD1. CDR3 size: 17 residues. After removal of 5 bases from V and 5 bases from J, the junction contained 12 bases not matched to a gene. CDR3 sequence (DNA): TGTGCCAGCAGTATACGGGAGGGGACAGGGGCCAACAATGAGCAGTTCTTC. As protein: CASSIREGTGANNEQFF.

The CDR3 region is CASNQGTEAFF. In DNA, the CDR3 is TGTGCCAGCAACCAGGGCACTGAAGCTTTCTTT. The chain recombines TRBV12-3 or TRBV12-4 with TRBJ1-1, with D possibly matching TRBD1 (5 bases). Trimming left V 7 bases short and J 4 bases short, with 7 bases between. This CDR3 has 11 amino acids.

The table lists this clonotype with a few counts. The chain couples TRBV5-1 to TRBJ2-5, with 10 positions matching TRBD2. The CDR3 is 14 residues long. The ends lost 0 bases at V and 6 bases at J; junction bases unmatched: 2. Germline assignment: CDR1 SGHRS and CDR2 YFSETQ. The CDR3 protein is CASSLVAGGKTQYF. In DNA form, the CDR3 reads TGCGCCAGCAGCTTGGTAGCGGGAGGAAAGACCCAGTACTTC.

This clonotype showed up just a few times. The chain employs TRBV4-3 and TRBJ1-5, with TRBD1 matching over 7 bases. Germline CDR1 reads LGHNA; CDR2 reads YSLEER. The CDR3 is 16 amino acids. V gave up 1 base and J gave up 2 bases; unmatched junction bases: 5. The CDR3 region is CASSQVGGTGNQPQHF. In nucleotides, the CDR3 is TGCGCCAGCAGCCAAGTAGGGGGGACAGGCAATCAGCCCCAGCATTTT.